The present T cell receptor beta chain was sequenced within a study of metastatic and nonmetastatic thyroid tumors. Study overall: Comparison of repertoires was carried out across blood and tumor or nodule tissue from malignant and benign thyroid patients. Whole-study findings and limits: Reports indicated that malignant thyroid tumors showed significantly higher TCR beta diversity than benign nodules did, in blood and tumor.

Germline CDR1 SGDLS, CDR2 YYNGEE. V was pared by 3 bases and J by 2 bases, with 7 bases of the junction left unmatched. The CDR3 consists of 15 residues. Each patient came to thyroid surgery without any prior treatment (of any kind). Authors' processing steps: CDR3 differences across clinicopathological groups were used to build a distant-metastasis classifier for papillary thyroid cancer. MiXCR reprocessed the PCR reads for TCRdb. In this record, the V and J calls reflect TCRdb's handling and not the investigators' own analysis. The sample has tens of thousands of clones, approximately 18% seen once. This clone was counted ten times or more. The antigen is undetermined.

This sequence joins TRBV9 and TRBJ2-5; 7 nucleotides agree with TRBD1. The TCR comes from a male donor with papillary thyroid cancer or a benign thyroid nodule (not recorded which). Some clones in this sample may be carry-over from other donors' samples. Material for sequencing was blood. CDR3 amino acids: CASSAGGQLQETQYF. The CDR3 DNA reads as TGTGCCAGCAGCGCTGGGGGACAGCTACAAGAGACCCAGTACTTC.